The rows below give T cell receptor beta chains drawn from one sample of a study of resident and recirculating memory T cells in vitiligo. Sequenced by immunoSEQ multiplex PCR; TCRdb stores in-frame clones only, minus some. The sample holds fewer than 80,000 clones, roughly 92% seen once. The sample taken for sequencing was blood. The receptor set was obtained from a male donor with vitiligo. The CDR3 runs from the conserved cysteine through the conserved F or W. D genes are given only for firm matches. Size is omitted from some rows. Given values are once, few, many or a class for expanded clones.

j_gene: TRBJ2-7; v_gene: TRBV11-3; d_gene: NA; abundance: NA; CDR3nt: TGTGCCAGCAGCTACACAGGCGGCTACGAGCAGTACTTC; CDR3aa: CASSYTGGYEQYF
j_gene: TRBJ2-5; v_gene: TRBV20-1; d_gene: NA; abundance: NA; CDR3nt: TGCAGTGCTCAGGGTTGGGAGACCCAGTACTTC; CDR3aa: CSAQGWETQYF
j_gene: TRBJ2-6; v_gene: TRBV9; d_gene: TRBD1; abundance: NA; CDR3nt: TGTGCCAGCAGCCTTACCGGACAGGACCCTACTGGGGCCAACGTCCTGACTTTC; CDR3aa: CASSLTGQDPTGANVLTF
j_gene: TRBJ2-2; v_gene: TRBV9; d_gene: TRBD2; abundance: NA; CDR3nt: TGTGCCAGCAGCCTATCGGGCGGGGGTACCGCCGGGGAGCTGTTTTTT; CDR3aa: CASSLSGGGTAGELFF
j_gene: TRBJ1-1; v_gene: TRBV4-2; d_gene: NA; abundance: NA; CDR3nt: TGTGCCAGCAGCCAAGTACGGGGGAACACTGAAGCTTTCTTT; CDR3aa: CASSQVRGNTEAFF
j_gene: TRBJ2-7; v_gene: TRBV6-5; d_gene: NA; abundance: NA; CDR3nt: TGTGCCAGCAGTTACTCGGGGACGGACAGCTCCTACGAGCAGTACTTC; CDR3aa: CASSYSGTDSSYEQYF
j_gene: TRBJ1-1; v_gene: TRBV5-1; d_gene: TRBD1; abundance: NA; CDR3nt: TGCGCCAGCAGCGATAGGACAGGGGCCGAAGCTTTCTTT; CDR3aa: CASSDRTGAEAFF
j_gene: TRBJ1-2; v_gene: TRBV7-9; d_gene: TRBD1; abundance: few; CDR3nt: TGTGCCAGCAGCTTAGGAGGGGGCCATGGCTACACCTTC; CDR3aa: CASSLGGGHGYTF
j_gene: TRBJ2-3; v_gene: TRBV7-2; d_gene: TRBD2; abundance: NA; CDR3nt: TGTGCCAGCAGCCCGAGACTAGCGGGGTCCACAGATACGCAGTATTTT; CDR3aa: CASSPRLAGSTDTQYF
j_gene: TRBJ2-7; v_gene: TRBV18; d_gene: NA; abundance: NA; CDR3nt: TGTGCCAGCTCAGTTGGCTTTAGTACAGGGCGTTCCTACGAGCAGTACTTC; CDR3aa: CASSVGFSTGRSYEQYF
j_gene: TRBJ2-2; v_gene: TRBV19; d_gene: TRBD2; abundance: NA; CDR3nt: TGTGCCAGTAGGGAGCGGGGGGGCGATCGGTGGACCGGGGAGCTGTTTTTT; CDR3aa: CASRERGGDRWTGELFF
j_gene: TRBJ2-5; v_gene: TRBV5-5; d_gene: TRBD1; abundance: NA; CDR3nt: TGTGCCAGCAGCCAGGACTCCAGGGGGGAGACCCAGTACTTC; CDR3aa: CASSQDSRGETQYF
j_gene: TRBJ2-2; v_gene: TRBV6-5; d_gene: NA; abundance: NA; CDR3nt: TGTGCCAGCAGTTATCACAGGAGGGGTTTGACCGGGGAGCTGTTTTTT; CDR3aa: CASSYHRRGLTGELFF
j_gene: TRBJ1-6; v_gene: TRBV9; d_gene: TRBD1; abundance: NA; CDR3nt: TGTGCCAGCAGCCCTCCAGGACAGGTATCACCCCTCCACTTT; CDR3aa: CASSPPGQVSPLHF
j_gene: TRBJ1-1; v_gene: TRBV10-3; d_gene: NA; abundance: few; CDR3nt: TGTGCCATCAGTGAGTCGAGGGCAGCCGGAGAAGCTTTCTTT; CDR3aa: CAISESRAAGEAFF
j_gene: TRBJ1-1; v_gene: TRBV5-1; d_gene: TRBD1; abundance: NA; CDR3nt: TGCGCCAGCAGCTTAGACAGGGGAAACACTGAAGCTTTCTTT; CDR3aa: CASSLDRGNTEAFF
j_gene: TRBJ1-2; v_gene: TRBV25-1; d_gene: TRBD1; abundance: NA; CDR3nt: TGTGCCAGCAGTGAATCCGGGACAGGGGACGGAGGCTACACCTTC; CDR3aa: CASSESGTGDGGYTF
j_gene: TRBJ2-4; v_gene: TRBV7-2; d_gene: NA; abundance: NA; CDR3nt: TGTGCCAGCAGCTTAGAGGGACAAATAGCCAAAAACATTCAGTACTTC; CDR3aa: CASSLEGQIAKNIQYF
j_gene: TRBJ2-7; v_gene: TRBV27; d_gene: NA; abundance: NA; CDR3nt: TGTGCCAGCAGCCTACAAGGGGGGGCTACGTACTACGAGCAGTACTTC; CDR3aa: CASSLQGGATYYEQYF
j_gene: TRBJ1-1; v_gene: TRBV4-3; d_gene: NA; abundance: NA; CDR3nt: TGCGCCAGCAGCCAAGAAATGTGGCTGAACACTGAAGCTTTCTTT; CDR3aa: CASSQEMWLNTEAFF
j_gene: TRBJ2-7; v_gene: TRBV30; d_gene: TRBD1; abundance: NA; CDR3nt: TGTGCCTACGAGGGGGGACAGGGGGTAGACGAGCAGTACTTC; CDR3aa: CAYEGGQGVDEQYF
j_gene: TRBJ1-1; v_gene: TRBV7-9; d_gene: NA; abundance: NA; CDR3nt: TGTGCCAGCAGCTTTTTTCAGGGGAGCCCTGAAGCTTTCTTT; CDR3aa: CASSFFQGSPEAFF
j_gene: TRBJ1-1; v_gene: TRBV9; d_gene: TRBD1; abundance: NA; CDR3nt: TGTGCCAGCAGCGATCTACGTCGATACAGGGGTGGCACTGAAGCTTTCTTT; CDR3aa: CASSDLRRYRGGTEAFF
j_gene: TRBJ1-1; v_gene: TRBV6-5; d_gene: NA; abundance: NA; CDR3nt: TGTGCCAGCAGTAGCCCTGCTCTGAACACTGAAGCTTTCTTT; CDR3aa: CASSSPALNTEAFF
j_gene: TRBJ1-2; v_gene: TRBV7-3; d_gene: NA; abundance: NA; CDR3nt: TGTGCCAGCAGCTTCATGGAGAAGAAGGGCTACACCTTC; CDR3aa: CASSFMEKKGYTF
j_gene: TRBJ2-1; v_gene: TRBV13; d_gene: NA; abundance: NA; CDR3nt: TGTGCCAGCAGCCCCACCCGGACTGGCGATGAGCAGTTCTTC; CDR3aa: CASSPTRTGDEQFF
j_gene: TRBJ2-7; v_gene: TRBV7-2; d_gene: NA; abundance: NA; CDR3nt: TGTGCCAGCAGCACATCCGGGGAACCCTACGAGCAGTACTTC; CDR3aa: CASSTSGEPYEQYF
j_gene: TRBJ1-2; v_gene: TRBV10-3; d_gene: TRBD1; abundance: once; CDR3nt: TGTGCCACGACAGGGCCTAATGGCTACACCTTC; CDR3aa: CATTGPNGYTF
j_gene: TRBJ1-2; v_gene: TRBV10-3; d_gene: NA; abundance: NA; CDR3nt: TGTGCCATTCAGACTGGGCAGGGTGAGGGCTACACCTTC; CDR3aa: CAIQTGQGEGYTF
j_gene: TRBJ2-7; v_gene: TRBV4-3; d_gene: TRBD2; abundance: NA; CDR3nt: TGCGCCAGCAGCCAAGATGGGAGCGGGGTATACTACGAGCAGTACTTC; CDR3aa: CASSQDGSGVYYEQYF
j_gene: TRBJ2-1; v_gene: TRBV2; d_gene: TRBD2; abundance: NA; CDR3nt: TGTGCCAGCACGAGTCTAGCGGGGGTTAGCTCCTACAATGAGCAGTTCTTC; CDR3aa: CASTSLAGVSSYNEQFF
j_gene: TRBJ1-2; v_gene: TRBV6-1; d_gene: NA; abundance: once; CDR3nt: TGTGCCAGCAGTGAAGGCTCTGTTGCGCGGGGCTACACCTTC; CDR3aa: CASSEGSVARGYTF
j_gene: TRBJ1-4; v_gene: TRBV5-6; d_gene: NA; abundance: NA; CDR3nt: TGTGCCAGCAGCTTCCGTCGGACACTTGAGGAAAAACTGTTTTTT; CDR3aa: CASSFRRTLEEKLFF
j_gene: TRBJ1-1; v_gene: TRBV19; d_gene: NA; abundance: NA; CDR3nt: TGTGCCAGTAGTATCCCCGGACAGAGGAACACTGAAGCTTTCTTT; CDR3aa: CASSIPGQRNTEAFF
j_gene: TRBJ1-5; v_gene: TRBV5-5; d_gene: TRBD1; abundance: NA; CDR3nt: TGTGCCAGCAGCCCGACAGGGCCCCACCAGCCCCAGCATTTT; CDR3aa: CASSPTGPHQPQHF
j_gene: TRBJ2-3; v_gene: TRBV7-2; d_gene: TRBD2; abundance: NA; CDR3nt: TGTGCCAGCAGCTTACGAGCTAGCGGGGCACTCACAGATACGCAGTATTTT; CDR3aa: CASSLRASGALTDTQYF
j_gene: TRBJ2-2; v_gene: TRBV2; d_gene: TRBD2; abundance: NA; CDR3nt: TGTGCCAGCGCCCTCTATGGCGGGGGGCCAAACACCGGGGAGCTGTTTTTT; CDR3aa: CASALYGGGPNTGELFF
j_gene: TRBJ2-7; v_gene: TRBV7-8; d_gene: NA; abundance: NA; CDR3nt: TGTGCCAGCGCTCCCCGCTCGGGGGAGCAGTACTTC; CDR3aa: CASAPRSGEQYF
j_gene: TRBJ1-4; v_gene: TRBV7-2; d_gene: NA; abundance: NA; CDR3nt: TGTGCCAGCAGCCCTCGGGGGAATGAAAAACTGTTTTTT; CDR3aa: CASSPRGNEKLFF
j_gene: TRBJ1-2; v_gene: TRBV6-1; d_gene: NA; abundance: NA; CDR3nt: TGTGCCAGCATCGTAGGGAGGCAAACCTACTATGGCTACACCTTC; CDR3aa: CASIVGRQTYYGYTF
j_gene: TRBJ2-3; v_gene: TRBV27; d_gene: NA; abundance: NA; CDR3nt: TGTGCCACCAGGACTCTACCCCGCACAGATACGCAGTATTTT; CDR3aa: CATRTLPRTDTQYF
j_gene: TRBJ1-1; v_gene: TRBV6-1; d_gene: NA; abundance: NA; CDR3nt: TGTGCCAGCAGTGAACCTAGACTGTTGAACACTGAAGCTTTCTTT; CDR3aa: CASSEPRLLNTEAFF
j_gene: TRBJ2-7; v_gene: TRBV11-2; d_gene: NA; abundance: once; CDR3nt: TGTGCCAGCAGCTTCCTTTTCTCCTACGAGCAGTACTTC; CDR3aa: CASSFLFSYEQYF
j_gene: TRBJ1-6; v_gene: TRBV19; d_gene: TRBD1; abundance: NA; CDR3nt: TGTGCCAGTAGTATCCTTGACAGGGATAATTCACCCCTCCACTTT; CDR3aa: CASSILDRDNSPLHF
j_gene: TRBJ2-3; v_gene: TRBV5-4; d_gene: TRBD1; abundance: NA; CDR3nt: TGTGCCAGCAGCTTGGGAGGACAGGGTACAGATACGCAGTATTTT; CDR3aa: CASSLGGQGTDTQYF
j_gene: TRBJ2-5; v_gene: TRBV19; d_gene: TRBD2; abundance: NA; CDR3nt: TGTGCCAGTAGTCTCTCGACTAGCGCGGAGACCCAGTACTTC; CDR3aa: CASSLSTSAETQYF
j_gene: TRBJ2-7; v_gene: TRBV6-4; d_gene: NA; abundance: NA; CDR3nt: TGTGCGGCGGGGCAGGGAGGTGACGAGCAGTACTTC; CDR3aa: CAAGQGGDEQYF
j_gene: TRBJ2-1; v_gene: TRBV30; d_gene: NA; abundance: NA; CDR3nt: TGTGCCTGGAGTGCCGGAGACCCGCAGGGCGGTGAGCAGTTCTTC; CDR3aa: CAWSAGDPQGGEQFF
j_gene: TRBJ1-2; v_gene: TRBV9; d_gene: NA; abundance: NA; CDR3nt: TGTGCCAGCAGCCTAAGCGGGTCAGTTAGAGCGGACTATGGCTACACCTTC; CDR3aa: CASSLSGSVRADYGYTF
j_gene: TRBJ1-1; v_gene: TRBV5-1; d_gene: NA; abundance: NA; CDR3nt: TGCGCCAGCAGCTTGGAGGCGGGGGGGAACACTGAAGCTTTCTTT; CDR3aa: CASSLEAGGNTEAFF
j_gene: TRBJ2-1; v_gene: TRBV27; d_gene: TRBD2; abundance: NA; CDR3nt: TGTGCCAGCAGTTTATCGATAGGACTAGCGGGGGGGCCGATTAGTGAGCAGTTCTTC; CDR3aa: CASSLSIGLAGGPISEQFF
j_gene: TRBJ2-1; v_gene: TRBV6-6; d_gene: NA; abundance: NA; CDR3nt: TGTGCCAGCAAAACTAGCCCTTCCTACAATGAGCAGTTCTTC; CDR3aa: CASKTSPSYNEQFF
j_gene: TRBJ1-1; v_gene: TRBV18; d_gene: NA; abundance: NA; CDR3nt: TGTGCCAGCTCACCACGGGAGACGGGGGGAAACACTGAAGCTTTCTTT; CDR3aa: CASSPRETGGNTEAFF
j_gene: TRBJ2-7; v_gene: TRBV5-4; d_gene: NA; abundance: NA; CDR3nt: TGTGCCCCGAGCAGGCAGAGGGGGAGCTCCTACGAGCAGTACTTC; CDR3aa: CAPSRQRGSSYEQYF
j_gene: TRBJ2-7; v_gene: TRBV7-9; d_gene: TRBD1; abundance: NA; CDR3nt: TGTGCCAGCAGCCCTAAGGACAGGGGGATCACCTACGAGCAGTACTTC; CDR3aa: CASSPKDRGITYEQYF
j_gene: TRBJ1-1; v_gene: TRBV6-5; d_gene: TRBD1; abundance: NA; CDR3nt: TGTGCCAGCTCCATACAGGGGGAGAACACTGAAGCTTTCTTT; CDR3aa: CASSIQGENTEAFF
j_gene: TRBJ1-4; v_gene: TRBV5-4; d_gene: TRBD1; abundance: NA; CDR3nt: TGTGCCAGCAGCCCGGAGGGAGGGACAGGGAAAGAAAAACTGTTTTTT; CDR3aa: CASSPEGGTGKEKLFF
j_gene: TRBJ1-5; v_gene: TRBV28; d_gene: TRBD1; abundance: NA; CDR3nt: TGTGCCAGCAGTCCAACTCCAGGGGGCCATCAGCCCCAGCATTTT; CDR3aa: CASSPTPGGHQPQHF
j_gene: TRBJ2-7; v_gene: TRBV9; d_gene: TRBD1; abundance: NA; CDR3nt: TGTGCCAGCAGCATCCGGGACAGGGGACCCTACGAGCAGTACTTC; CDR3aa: CASSIRDRGPYEQYF
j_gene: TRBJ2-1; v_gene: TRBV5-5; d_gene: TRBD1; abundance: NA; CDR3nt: TGTGCCAGCAGCTACAATTCCGGGACAGGGACTTACAATGAGCAGTTCTTC; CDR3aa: CASSYNSGTGTYNEQFF